These 8 T cell receptor beta chains were sequenced from one sample in a study of T-cell reconstitution after alpha-beta-depleted transplantation in children. Unique molecular identifiers were incorporated into the prepared TCRbeta library. TCRdb redid the calling of the PCR reads with MiXCR, one entry per CDR3 protein. In the table there are hundreds of thousands of distinct CDR3 sequences, under 12% of which are singletons. The input for sequencing was PBMCs from the stem cell graft donor, taken from the stem cell graft. These receptors all come from a human donor who donated a stem cell graft to a child with acute myeloid leukemia.

This clonotype was seen at least ten times. This chain links TRBV12-3 or TRBV12-4 with TRBJ2-6; D possibly matches TRBD1 or TRBD2 (5 bases each). This CDR3 has 15 amino acids. Trimming removed 7 bases from V and 1 base from J, with 11 bases in between. CDR3 residues: CASTRGVSGANVLTF. CDR3 nucleotides: TGTGCCAGCACCCGAGGGGTTTCTGGGGCCAACGTCCTGACTTTC.

J is TRBJ2-5 and V is TRBV4-2; no clear D. The length of the CDR3 is 12 residues. The V end was cut by 9 bases, the J end by 4 bases, with 12 bases between. Germline CDR1 LGHNA, CDR2 YNFKEQ. CDR3 in amino acids: CASRASRETQYF. CDR3 in DNA: TGTGCCAGTCGGGCAAGCCGAGAGACCCAGTACTTC.

The V gene is TRBV2, the J gene TRBJ2-7; D call uncertain. V gave up 2 bases and J gave up 2 bases, with 7 bases separating them. This CDR3 has 13 amino acids. CDR1 and CDR2 from the germline V gene are SNHLY and FYNNEI. CDR3 region: CASSERWTYEQYF. The CDR3 coding sequence is TGTGCCAGCAGTGAAAGGTGGACCTACGAGCAGTACTTC.

Many counts were recorded for this clonotype. The chain couples TRBV6-2 or TRBV6-3 to TRBJ2-2; TRBD2 aligns across 9 bases. CDR3 length: 16 amino acids. Germline lookup yields CDR1 MNHEY and CDR2 SVGEGT. V shed 5 bases, J shed 4 bases, and the junction held 8 bases outside the gene matches. CDR3 sequence: CASSLSGSVRTGELFF. The CDR3 coding sequence is TGTGCCAGCAGTCTTAGCGGGAGCGTCCGCACCGGGGAGCTGTTTTTT.

The sample holds a few counts of this clonotype. The chain couples TRBV14 to TRBJ2-1, with 10 bases lining up with TRBD2. Germline loops: CDR1 SGHDN, CDR2 FVKESK. This CDR3 has 15 residues. With 4 bases clipped from V and 4 bases from J, the junction kept 4 bases outside the gene matches. CDR3 sequence: CASSPSGSVYNEQFF. The CDR3 DNA reads as TGTGCCAGCAGCCCTAGCGGGAGTGTGTACAATGAGCAGTTCTTC.

This clonotype was detected ten times or more. The J gene is TRBJ2-5, the V gene TRBV29-1, with D perhaps TRBD1 (6 bases). There are 14 residues in the CDR3. Germline CDR1 SQVTM, CDR2 ANQGSEA. Deletions cut 6 bases from V and 4 bases from J, with 18 bases between. The CDR3 DNA sequence: TGCAGCGTCCTCAGGGGTGGGGCAGGAGAGACCCAGTACTTC. As protein: CSVLRGGAGETQYF.

This clonotype appeared a few times. This chain joins TRBV28 and TRBJ2-3, with 9 bases lining up with TRBD2. The trim removed 4 bases at V and 2 bases at J, leaving 7 bases unmatched. This CDR3 region has 16 residues. The V gene's germline CDR1 is MDHEN and CDR2 SYDVKM. The CDR3 here is CASSSHGLAPTDTQYF. The CDR3 DNA reads as TGTGCCAGCAGTTCGCATGGACTAGCGCCCACAGATACGCAGTATTTT.

The chain combines TRBV2 with TRBJ2-1; D is uncertain. In germline, CDR1 is SNHLY, CDR2 FYNNEI. The CDR3 loop spans 10 amino acids. The V end lost 6 bases, the J end lost 8 bases, and 5 bases lay between the germline ends. This chain's CDR3 is CASSLHEQFF. CDR3 sequence (DNA): TGTGCCAGCAGCCTCCATGAGCAGTTCTTC.